Described below is a single TCR beta chain sequence and its context. Which antigen it targets is not known. Base qualities are not recorded, but no much larger clone differs from it by a single base. This specimen comes from a study of T cells in Graves' hyperthyroidism and ophthalmopathy (dated 2019 in TCRdb). Concerning the study at large: Peripheral blood samples were taken at the time of initial diagnosis, prior to any treatment. To identify TCR V-J signatures that set the groups apart, the researchers used a discovery cohort of more than 95 patients, made up of 40 to 45 with Graves' ophthalmopathy and 55 to 65 with stable Graves' hyperthyroidism. Whether ophthalmopathy could be predicted prospectively was tested in an independent validation cohort made up of under 20 hyperthyroidism patients plus 17 patients who later progressed to ophthalmopathy. The 80 to 100 discovery patients were randomly divided into training and test sets at a 7:3 ratio. The study also compared thyroid tissue and blood T-cell repertoires from about six Graves' hyperthyroidism patients. After blood sampling, hyperthyroidism patients were treated with methimazole at a starting dose of 30 mg daily, and ophthalmopathy patients were treated with high-dose intravenous methylprednisolone. The paper describes TCR Vbeta CDR3 sequencing of more than 120 peripheral blood samples, made up of under 50 ophthalmopathy patients, 70 to 75 hyperthyroidism patients and about 17 progressor patients.

Beyond this particular receptor, the publication reports: In validation, the model predicted progression to ophthalmopathy with roughly 66% sensitivity and roughly 72% specificity, a median of about six months before onset. No statistical method was used to fix the sample size in advance, and group allocation was not hidden from the investigators. A model built on a 13 V-J signature distinguished ophthalmopathy from stable hyperthyroidism, reaching around 90% sensitivity and approximately 81% specificity in cross-validation and 80%/75% in testing. Most expanded thyroid clonotypes (frequency above 0.001) were also detected in blood, a finding suggesting that blood repertoires may reflect thyroid immune responses.

Moderately to severely active disease, a Clinical Activity Score of at least 3, a NOSPECS grade of at least 4, and a duration under 3 months were present in ophthalmopathy patients. Exclusion was applied to patients with uncontrolled infections, other autoimmune diseases, pregnancy or lactation. Clinical symptoms, serum thyroxine and TRAb, thyroid ultrasound, and orbital computed tomography formed the basis for the diagnoses. PBMCs were isolated from about 9.1 ml of fresh peripheral blood by Ficoll-Paque density gradient centrifugation. Total RNA was extracted with Trizol reagent, and quality was checked on an Agilent 2100 Bioanalyzer. The TCR beta CDR3 regions were amplified from the RNA transcripts. The TCR CDR3 was subjected to a first round of RT-PCR using the HTBI primer set and the Qiagen OneStep RT-PCR kit. A second multiplex PCR round built the libraries, followed by size selection and purification. The libraries were sequenced on an Illumina HiSeq2000 using paired-end 100 bp reads. The study's own analysis went as follows. SOAPnuke was used to process the raw data, removing reads that contained adapters or uncalled bases, had a mean Phred below 15, or lacked an exact match to the constant primer or identifier. COPE v1.2.5 was used to merge high-quality paired reads, and clonotypes were defined as unique nucleotide sequences. MiTCR v1.1 was used to align the clonotypes against IMGT TRBV, TRBD and TRBJ reference segments. Only V-J combinations with frequency above 0.0001, covering about 99% of repertoires, were analysed. The TCS score was defined as the ratio of F50 (clonal expansion) to E x V (chaos), calculated using BLOSUM62-based TCRdist between CDR3 peptides within each V-J. Welch's t-statistics and random forest reduced 450 to 600 V-J features to some 14, which were used in a naive Bayes classifier (R e1071). TCRdb's own reprocessing of the public reads used fastp at Q25 and MiXCR and kept productive beta chains. Merged by CDR3 protein, the rows form single entries marked with the most common genes and DNA. TCRdb's processing, not the study's, gives the V and J calls here. The sample table holds approximately 520,000 distinct CDR3 sequences, of which approximately 25% were seen once. The top ten clones comprise about 10% of the sample.

The source is a woman aged 25-40 years with Graves' ophthalmopathy. The specimen sequenced was blood.

This receptor has the CDR3 CASSSGDYTF. The nucleotides read TGTGCCAGCAGTTCTGGGGACTACACCTTC. Recombination joined TRBV6-5 with TRBJ1-2, with the D gene uncertain. Measured from the cysteine to the phenylalanine, the CDR3 is 10 residues long. Only the CDR3 portion is preserved as DNA: 30 bases, with reading frame beginning at the first base. Based on the germline V gene, the CDR1 and CDR2 sequences are MNHEY and SVGAGI. Between the V and J ends, shortened by 4 bases and 10 bases respectively, the junction contains 7 bases.